This T cell receptor beta chain was sequenced for a study of Ad26.COV2.S vaccination and SARS-CoV-2 variants. Treatment indicated: approximately 18 received Ad26.COV2.S at low or high dose, single or two shots; five or six received placebo; per-sample allocation not given. The samples were gathered on day 63 after the first injection of vaccine or placebo. Overall study results and limits: Breadth of non-spike TCRs did not differ between vaccinees and placebo recipients.

With respect to this clone: The antigen remains unidentified.

Assay: immunoSEQ multiplex PCR; the TCRdb copy retains only in-frame clones and omits some. The table lists some 640,000 clones, around 90% of them singletons, with about 1.5% in the top ten. CDR1 and CDR2 from the germline V gene are SGHRS and YFSETQ. This CDR3 contains 15 residues. After removal of 3 bases from V and 0 bases from J, the junction contained 5 bases not matched to a gene. This clonotype was sampled from a person between 18 and 59 years old who received the Ad26.COV2.S COVID-19 vaccine or a placebo. The chain joins TRBV5-1 to TRBJ2-7; 8 nucleotides match TRBD1. The specimen was peripheral blood, collected in a trial of Ad26.COV2.S vaccine versus placebo. The CDR3 sequence: CASSSRTGSSYEQYF. CDR3 coding DNA: TGCGCCAGCAGCTCCCGGACAGGGAGCTCCTACGAGCAGTACTTC. Looking up the rest from reference TRBV5-1 and TRBJ2-7 gives the full variable domain: KAGVTQTPRYLIKTRGQQVTLSCSPISGHRSVSWYQQTPGQGLQFLFEYFSETQRNKGNFPGRFSGRQFSNSRSEMNVSTLELGDSALYLCASSSRTGSSYEQYFGPGTRLTVT.